These 25 T cell receptor beta chains came from one sample sequenced in a study of cytomegalovirus exposure and HLA in healthy donors. PCR used 60 Vbeta primers and 13 Jbeta primers. The method was immunoSEQ multiplex PCR; TCRdb's version includes in-frame clones alone and lacks a portion of them. The sample yields around 180,000 clones, roughly four fifths seen once. Specimen: PBMCs. All receptors come from a man younger than 35 in good health and CMV-seronegative.

The J gene is TRBJ1-4, the V gene TRBV18; D gene uncertain. Germline V gene sequence: CDR1 KGHSH, CDR2 LQKENI. The CDR3 length is 14 residues. The V end lost 5 bases, the J end lost 5 bases, and 12 bases lay between the germline ends. CDR3 DNA: TGTGCCAGCTCAGCGCCCGGAGCAAATGAAAAACTGTTTTTT. This gives the protein CASSAPGANEKLFF. Supplemented by reference TRBV18 and TRBJ1-4, the full variable domain reads NAGVMQNPRHLVRRRGQEARLRCSPMKGHSHVYWYRQLPEEGLKFMVYLQKENIIDESGMPKERFSAEFPKEGPSILRIQQVVRGDSAAYFCASSAPGANEKLFFGSGTQLSVL.

V is TRBV27 and J is TRBJ2-1; D is perhaps TRBD1 (5 bases). Trimming removed 6 bases at V and 2 bases at J, with 17 bases between. In germline, CDR1 is MNHEY, CDR2 SMNVEV (reference sequence). There are 16 residues in the CDR3. Here the CDR3 DNA reads TGTGCCAGCAGCTTCCGATGGCAGGGCACCTACAATGAGCAGTTCTTC. It codes for CASSFRWQGTYNEQFF.

V and J are TRBV7-2 and TRBJ1-2; D is ambiguous. This CDR3 region has 15 residues. Germline V lookup: CDR1 SGHTA, CDR2 FQGNSA. The V gene lost 3 bases and the J gene lost 1 base, with 12 bases spanning the gap. CDR3: CASSFSGDLNYGYTF. CDR3 in DNA: TGTGCCAGCAGCTTCAGCGGAGACCTTAACTATGGCTACACCTTC.

This clone was seen just once. The chain is built from TRBV2 and TRBJ2-1; D is unresolved. V lost 7 bases and J lost 10, with 14 bases in between. The CDR3 has 12 amino acids. Germline V gene data show CDR1 as SNHLY and CDR2 as FYNNEI. Here the CDR3 reads CASNRRAVEQFF. CDR3 sequence (DNA): TGTGCCAGCAATCGCCGAGCCGTAGAGCAGTTCTTC.

V gene TRBV28 combines with J gene TRBJ1-5, with no clear D. The germline V gene encodes CDR1 MDHEN and CDR2 SYDVKM. V lost 2 bases and J 9 bases, leaving 8 bases between the germline ends. This CDR3 is built from 12 residues. CDR3 amino acids: CASSLGSGPQHF. The CDR3 DNA is TGTGCCAGCAGTTTAGGTTCAGGGCCCCAGCATTTT.

The rearrangement uses TRBV10-3 and TRBJ2-7; 11 bases are shared with TRBD2. From germline, CDR1 is ENHRY and CDR2 SYGVKD. The CDR3 length is 15 residues. Trimming cost V 8 bases and J 3 bases; bases outside gene matches: 9. The CDR3 region is CAISDQLAGGYEQYF. CDR3 bases: TGTGCCATCTCTGACCAGCTAGCGGGGGGCTACGAGCAGTACTTC.

The V call is TRBV25-1, the J call TRBJ1-2; D is uncertain. Between the trimmed V and J ends, which lost 4 bases and 4 bases, there was a span of 4 bases. Germline V gene sequence: CDR1 MGHDK, CDR2 SYGVNS. This CDR3 has 11 amino acids. This CDR3 is CASSASYGYTF. The DNA for the CDR3 is TGTGCCAGCAGTGCGTCCTATGGCTACACCTTC.

This clone was observed a few times. This chain joins TRBV5-8 and TRBJ2-3; possibly TRBD1 for D (6 bases). Trimming pared 0 bases from V and 8 bases from J, leaving 19 bases between. This CDR3 spans 16 amino acids. Germline assignment: CDR1 SGHTS and CDR2 YDEGEE. The CDR3 DNA is TGTGCCAGCAGCTTGGAGTTAGGCTCTCGAGGGGGTACGCAGTATTTT. Residues: CASSLELGSRGGTQYF.

The chain links TRBV4-1 to TRBJ2-5; 15 positions match TRBD2. The ends lost 4 bases at V and 4 bases at J; junction bases unmatched: 7. CDR1 is MGHRA and CDR2 is YSYEKL in the germline V gene. This CDR3 spans 17 amino acids. CDR3 bases: TGCGCCAGCAGCCCAGGACTAGCGGGAGGGCCAGGAGAGACCCAGTACTTC. Residues: CASSPGLAGGPGETQYF.

This clone was seen a single time. The CDR3 bases are TGTGCCAGCAGCAATACCGGGACTAGCGGGACCAACTCCTACGAGCAGTACTTC. It is translated as CASSNTGTSGTNSYEQYF. V and J are TRBV11-3 and TRBJ2-7, with 13 bases aligning to TRBD2. Losses at the gene ends were 5 bases for V and 0 bases for J; bases not matched to a gene: 10. The CDR3 loop spans 18 amino acids. Germline CDR1 SGHNT, CDR2 YENEEA.

CDR3 sequence (DNA): TGTGCCAGCAGCACCAGGGGGCGAAGGGAAAAACTGTTTTTT. This sequence encodes CASSTRGRREKLFF. The V call is TRBV21-1, the J call TRBJ1-4; TRBD1 was called by the table and not checked on the DNA. TRBV21-1 is assigned pseudogene status. The CDR3 runs to 14 residues.

The chain uses TRBV27 and TRBJ2-1; D is unresolved. V gave up 7 bases and J gave up 8 bases, with 15 bases separating them. CDR1 is MNHEY and CDR2 is SMNVEV in the germline V gene (reference sequence). CDR3 length: 13 amino acids. The CDR3 here is CASTSTRSDEQFF. The CDR3 nucleotides read TGTGCCAGCACCTCTACGAGGAGCGATGAGCAGTTCTTC.

The chain couples TRBV19 to TRBJ1-5, with a possible D match to TRBD1 (6 bases). Germline V gene lookup returns CDR1 LNHDA and CDR2 SQIVND (reference sequence). The CDR3 contains 12 residues. Trimming took off 5 bases at V and 8 bases at J, with 10 bases between the two ends. In DNA, the CDR3 is TGTGCCAGTAGTCCCCGGACAGAGCCCCAGCATTTT. As protein: CASSPRTEPQHF. Based on the CDR3 plus reference TRBV19 and TRBJ1-5, the full variable domain is DGGITQSPKYLFRKEGQNVTLSCEQNLNHDAMYWYRQDPGQGLRLIYYSQIVNDFQKGDIAEGYSVSREKKESFPLTVTSAQKNPTAFYLCASSPRTEPQHFGDGTRLSIL.

This chain uses TRBV28 with TRBJ2-7, with TRBD1 as a possible D gene (5 bases). V lost 3 bases and J 5 bases, leaving 14 bases between the germline ends. This CDR3 has 14 amino acids. CDR1 MDHEN and CDR2 SYDVKM come from the germline V gene. The CDR3 coding sequence is TGTGCCAGCAGTTTCCCGAGACAGTCCCACGAGCAGTACTTC. Protein sequence: CASSFPRQSHEQYF.

The rearrangement joins TRBV5-6 to TRBJ2-1, with TRBD1 as a possible D gene (7 bases). The CDR3 totals 15 residues. Per germline, CDR1 SGHDT and CDR2 YYEEEE. The V end was cut by 0 bases, the J end by 9 bases, with 16 bases between. The CDR3 loop reads CASSLAGIQGGEQFF. The CDR3 DNA is TGTGCCAGCAGCTTGGCCGGGATCCAGGGGGGTGAGCAGTTCTTC.

The chain has TRBV9 and TRBJ2-2; D is possibly TRBD2 (5 bases). The CDR3 covers 14 residues. In germline, CDR1 is SGDLS, CDR2 YYNGEE. Trimming removed 0 bases at V and 7 bases at J, with 10 bases between. In nucleotides, the CDR3 is TGTGCCAGCAGCGTAGGCGGAGGAAACGGGGAGCTGTTTTTT. This encodes CASSVGGGNGELFF.

This clone was picked up a small number of times. The genes are TRBV7-6 and TRBJ2-1; possible D gene TRBD2, 5 bases. The V gene lost 4 bases and the J gene lost 4 bases, with 20 bases spanning the gap. Germline V gives CDR1 SGHVS, CDR2 FNYEAQ. The CDR3 runs 17 residues. The CDR3 sequence is CASSSPGPTTDYNEQFF. The CDR3 DNA reads as TGTGCCAGCAGCTCCCCCGGGCCGACTACAGATTACAATGAGCAGTTCTTC. The full variable domain, with the rest looked up from reference TRBV7-6 and TRBJ2-1, is GAGVSQSPRYKVTKRGQDVALRCDPISGHVSLYWYRQALGQGPEFLTYFNYEAQQDKSGLPNDRFSAERPEGSISTLTIQRTEQRDSAMYRCASSSPGPTTDYNEQFFGPGTRLTVL.

This clone occurred a few times. The rearrangement joins TRBV9 to TRBJ2-3, with TRBD2 identical over 7 bases. CDR1 SGDLS and CDR2 YYNGEE come from the germline V gene. The trim removed 0 bases at V and 1 base at J, leaving 5 bases unmatched. The CDR3 totals 16 residues. As DNA, the CDR3 is TGTGCCAGCAGCGTAGTGCCGGGAGGCCGCACAGATACGCAGTATTTT. It encodes CASSVVPGGRTDTQYF.

CDR3: CASSLAPSRQGYYYGYTF. CDR3 coding DNA: TGTGCCAGCAGCTTAGCCCCTAGTCGACAGGGGTACTACTATGGCTACACCTTC. J is TRBJ1-2 and V is TRBV7-2; 8 nucleotides match TRBD1. J gave up 3 bases and V 0 bases, and 12 bases lay outside the gene matches. This CDR3 comprises 18 residues. CDR1 is SGHTA and CDR2 is FQGNSA in the germline V gene.

The V gene is TRBV27, the J gene TRBJ1-5; 7 bases agree with TRBD1. The trim removed 6 bases at V and 0 bases at J, leaving 5 bases unmatched. Germline values: CDR1 MNHEY, CDR2 SMNVEV (reference sequence). The CDR3 covers 15 residues. In nucleotides, the CDR3 is TGTGCCAGCAGACAACAGGGGTTTAGCAATCAGCCCCAGCATTTT. Encoded protein: CASRQQGFSNQPQHF.

This clone has only one observation. The V gene is TRBV27, the J gene TRBJ2-1; 11 positions agree with TRBD2. V shed 0 bases, J shed 0 bases, and the junction held 16 bases outside the gene matches. The CDR3 extends over 22 amino acids. Germline V gene lookup returns CDR1 MNHEY and CDR2 SMNVEV (reference sequence). This CDR3 is CASSLSIIPGLAGVSSYNEQFF. The CDR3 DNA reads TGTGCCAGCAGTTTATCCATCATCCCCGGACTAGCGGGCGTTAGCTCCTACAATGAGCAGTTCTTC.

This clone turned up a few times. The chain carries TRBV6-5 and TRBJ1-1; 9 bases agree with TRBD1. The CDR3 is 14 amino acids. Unmatched junction bases numbered 3, after V lost 7 bases and J lost 0 bases. Germline V lookup: CDR1 MNHEY, CDR2 SVGAGI. The CDR3 coding sequence is TGTGCCAGCAACCGACAGGGGGTGAACACTGAAGCTTTCTTT. Protein: CASNRQGVNTEAFF.

This clone was observed a single time. The chain links TRBV12-5 to TRBJ2-5; 8 nucleotides agree with TRBD1. The germline gives CDR1 LGHNT, CDR2 FRNRAP. The J segment lost 4 bases and the V segment lost 3 bases, leaving 13 bases of the junction unmatched. The CDR3 spans 17 residues. CDR3 sequence (DNA): TGTGCTAGTGGTTTAAAGTGGGACAGGATAACGCCAGAGACCCAGTACTTC. It codes for CASGLKWDRITPETQYF.

This clone has a handful of counts. The chain uses TRBV6-6 and TRBJ2-7; the D gene is possibly TRBD1 (5 bases). The CDR3 loop spans 14 amino acids. The germline gives CDR1 MNHNY, CDR2 SVGAGI (reference sequence). Trimming cost V 5 bases and J 2 bases, with 13 bases left between them. CDR3 residues: CASSPRQGTYEQYF. CDR3 coding DNA: TGTGCCAGCAGTCCCCGTCAGGGAACCTACGAGCAGTACTTC.

V gene TRBV5-1 combines with J gene TRBJ2-7; 13 bases map to TRBD2. The CDR3 is 17 amino acids. The germline V gene has CDR1 SGHRS and CDR2 YFSETQ. The J segment lost 0 bases and the V segment lost 2 bases, leaving 5 bases of the junction unmatched. CDR3 residues: CASSFGLAGASSYEQYF. The CDR3, as DNA: TGCGCCAGCAGCTTTGGACTAGCGGGAGCTTCCTCCTACGAGCAGTACTTC.